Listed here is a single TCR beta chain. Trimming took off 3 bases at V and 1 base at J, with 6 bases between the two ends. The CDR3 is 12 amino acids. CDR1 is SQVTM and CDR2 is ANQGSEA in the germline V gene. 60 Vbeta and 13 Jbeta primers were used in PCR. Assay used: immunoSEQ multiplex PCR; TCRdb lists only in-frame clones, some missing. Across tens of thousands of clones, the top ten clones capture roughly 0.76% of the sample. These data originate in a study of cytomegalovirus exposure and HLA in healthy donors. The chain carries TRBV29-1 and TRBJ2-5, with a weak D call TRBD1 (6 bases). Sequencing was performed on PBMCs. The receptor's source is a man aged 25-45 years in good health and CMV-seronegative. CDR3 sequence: CSVEGAQETQYF. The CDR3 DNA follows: TGCAGCGTTGAGGGGGCCCAAGAGACCCAGTACTTC.